This T cell receptor beta chain was recorded in a study of early T cells in non-severe SARS-CoV-2 infection. About the study: Chains stayed unpaired after sequencing of bulk RNA from unsorted whole blood.

This clonotype was found a few times. Tagging with unique molecular identifiers was applied to individual cDNA molecules. Using its own MiXCR run on the 5' RACE reads, TCRdb lists one record per CDR3 protein. The sample contains about 80,000 distinct CDR3 sequences, about 13% of which appear only once. The sequence was collected from an adult who was a healthcare worker with PCR-confirmed SARS-CoV-2 infection or an uninfected control (not recorded which). The source material was whole blood.

This CDR3 is CATSYSGVDTQYF. CDR3 DNA sequence: TGTGCCACCAGTTATAGCGGGGTTGATACGCAGTATTTT. The rearrangement joins TRBV24-1 to TRBJ2-3; 8 positions agree with TRBD2. The V and J ends lost 6 bases and 6 bases, in that order; junction bases with no gene match: 4. CDR1 is KGHDR and CDR2 is SFDVKD in the germline V gene. There are 13 residues in the CDR3.